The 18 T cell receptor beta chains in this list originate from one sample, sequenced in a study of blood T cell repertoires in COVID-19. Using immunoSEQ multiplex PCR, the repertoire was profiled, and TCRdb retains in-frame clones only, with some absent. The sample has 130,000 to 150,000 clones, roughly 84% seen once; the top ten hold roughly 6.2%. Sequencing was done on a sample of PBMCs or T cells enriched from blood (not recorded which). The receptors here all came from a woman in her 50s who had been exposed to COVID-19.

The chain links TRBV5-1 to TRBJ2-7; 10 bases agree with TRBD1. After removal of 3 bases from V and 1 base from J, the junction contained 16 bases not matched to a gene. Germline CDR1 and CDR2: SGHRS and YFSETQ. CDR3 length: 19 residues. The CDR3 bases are TGCGCCAGCAGCTACCGGACAGGGGGGGCAAGTGGACGGTCCTACGAGCAGTACTTC. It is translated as CASSYRTGGASGRSYEQYF.

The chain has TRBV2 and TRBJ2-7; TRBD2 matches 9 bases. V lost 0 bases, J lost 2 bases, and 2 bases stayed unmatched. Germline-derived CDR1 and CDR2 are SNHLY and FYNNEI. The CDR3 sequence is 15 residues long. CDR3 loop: CASSEASGGPYEQYF. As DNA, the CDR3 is TGTGCCAGCAGTGAAGCTAGCGGGGGCCCCTACGAGCAGTACTTC.

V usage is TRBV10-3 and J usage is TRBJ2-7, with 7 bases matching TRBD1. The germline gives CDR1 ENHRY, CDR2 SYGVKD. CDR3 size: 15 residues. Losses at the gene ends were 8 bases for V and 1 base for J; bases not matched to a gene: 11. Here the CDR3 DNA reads TGTGCCATCGGGGGAAGACAGGGCCCTTCCTACGAGCAGTACTTC. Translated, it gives CAIGGRQGPSYEQYF.

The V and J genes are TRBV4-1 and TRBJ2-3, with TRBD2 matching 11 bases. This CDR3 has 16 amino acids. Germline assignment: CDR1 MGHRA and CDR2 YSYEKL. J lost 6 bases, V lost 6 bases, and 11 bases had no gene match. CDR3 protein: CASSLASGGFSDTQYF. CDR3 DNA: TGCGCCAGCAGTTTGGCTAGCGGGGGGTTTTCGGATACGCAGTATTTT.

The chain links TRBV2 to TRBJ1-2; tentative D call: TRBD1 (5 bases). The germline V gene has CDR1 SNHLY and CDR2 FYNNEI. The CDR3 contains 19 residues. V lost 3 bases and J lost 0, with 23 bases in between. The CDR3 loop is CASSEAVPQGFLANYGYTF. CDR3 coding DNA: TGTGCCAGCAGTGAGGCCGTGCCGCAGGGCTTTCTAGCTAACTATGGCTACACCTTC.

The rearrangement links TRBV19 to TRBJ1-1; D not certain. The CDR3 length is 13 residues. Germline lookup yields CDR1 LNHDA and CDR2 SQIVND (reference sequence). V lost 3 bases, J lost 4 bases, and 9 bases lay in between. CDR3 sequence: CASSIRGSTEAFF. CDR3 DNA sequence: TGTGCCAGTAGTATTCGAGGGAGCACTGAAGCTTTCTTT. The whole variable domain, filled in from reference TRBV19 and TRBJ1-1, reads DGGITQSPKYLFRKEGQNVTLSCEQNLNHDAMYWYRQDPGQGLRLIYYSQIVNDFQKGDIAEGYSVSREKKESFPLTVTSAQKNPTAFYLCASSIRGSTEAFFGQGTRLTVV.

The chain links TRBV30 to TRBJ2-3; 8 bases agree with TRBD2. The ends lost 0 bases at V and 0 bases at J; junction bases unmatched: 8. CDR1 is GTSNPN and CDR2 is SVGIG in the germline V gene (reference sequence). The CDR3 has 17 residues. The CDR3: CAWSVGVTSGSTDTQYF. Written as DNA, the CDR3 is TGTGCCTGGAGTGTGGGGGTCACTAGCGGAAGCACAGATACGCAGTATTTT.

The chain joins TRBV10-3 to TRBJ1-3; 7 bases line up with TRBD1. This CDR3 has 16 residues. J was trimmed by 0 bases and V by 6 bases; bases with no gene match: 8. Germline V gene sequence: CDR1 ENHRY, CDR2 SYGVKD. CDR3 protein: CAIRVQGTASGNTIYF. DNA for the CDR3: TGTGCCATCAGGGTACAGGGGACGGCCTCTGGAAACACCATATATTTT.

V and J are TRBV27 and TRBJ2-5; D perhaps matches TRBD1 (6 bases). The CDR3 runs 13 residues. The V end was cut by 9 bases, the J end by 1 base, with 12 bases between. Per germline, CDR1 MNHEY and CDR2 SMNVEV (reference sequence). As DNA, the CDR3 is TGTGCCAGTTTGGACAGACTCCAAGAGACCCAGTACTTC. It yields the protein CASLDRLQETQYF.

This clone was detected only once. CDR3 nucleotides: TGTGCCAGCAGCTTAGTCGCCCCTAACGTCGATGAGCAGTTCTTC. Protein sequence: CASSLVAPNVDEQFF. The chain is built from TRBV7-9 and TRBJ2-1, with D uncertain. Trimming left V 1 base short and J 8 bases short, with 15 bases between. Germline lookup yields CDR1 SEHNR and CDR2 FQNEAQ (reference sequence). The CDR3 is 15 amino acids.

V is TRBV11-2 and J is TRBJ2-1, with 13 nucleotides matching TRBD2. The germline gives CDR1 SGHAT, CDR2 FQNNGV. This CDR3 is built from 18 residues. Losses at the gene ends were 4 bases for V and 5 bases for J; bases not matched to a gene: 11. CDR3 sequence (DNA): TGTGCCAGCAGCTCCCGGACTAGCGGGAGAGGTATGAACAATGAGCAGTTCTTC. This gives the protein CASSSRTSGRGMNNEQFF.

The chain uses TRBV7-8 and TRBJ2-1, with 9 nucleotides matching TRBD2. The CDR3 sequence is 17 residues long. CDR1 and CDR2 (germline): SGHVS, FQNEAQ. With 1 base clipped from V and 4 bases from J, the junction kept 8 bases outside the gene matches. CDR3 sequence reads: CASSLDYGGREYNEQFF. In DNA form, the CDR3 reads TGTGCCAGCAGCTTAGACTACGGCGGGAGGGAGTACAATGAGCAGTTCTTC. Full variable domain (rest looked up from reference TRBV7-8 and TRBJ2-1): GAGVSQSPRYKVAKRGQDVALRCDPISGHVSLFWYQQALGQGPEFLTYFQNEAQLDKSGLPSDRFFAERPEGSVSTLKIQRTQQEDSAVYLCASSLDYGGREYNEQFFGPGTRLTVL.

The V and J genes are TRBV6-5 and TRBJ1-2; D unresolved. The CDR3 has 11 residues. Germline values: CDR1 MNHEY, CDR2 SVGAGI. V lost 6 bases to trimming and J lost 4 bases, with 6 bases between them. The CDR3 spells CASSSLYGYTF. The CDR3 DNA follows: TGTGCCAGCAGCTCCCTCTATGGCTACACCTTC.

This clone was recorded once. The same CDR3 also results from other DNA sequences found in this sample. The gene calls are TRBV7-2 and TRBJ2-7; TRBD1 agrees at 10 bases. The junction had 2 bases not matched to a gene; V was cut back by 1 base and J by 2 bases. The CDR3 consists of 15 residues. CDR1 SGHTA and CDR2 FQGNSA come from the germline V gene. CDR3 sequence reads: CASSLVGQGPYEQYF. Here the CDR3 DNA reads TGTGCCAGCAGCTTAGTGGGACAGGGGCCCTACGAGCAGTACTTC. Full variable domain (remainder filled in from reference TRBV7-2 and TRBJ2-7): GAGVSQSPSNKVTEKGKDVELRCDPISGHTALYWYRQSLGQGLEFLIYFQGNSAPDKSGLPSDRFSAERTGGSVSTLTIQRTQQEDSAVYLCASSLVGQGPYEQYFGPGTRLTVT.

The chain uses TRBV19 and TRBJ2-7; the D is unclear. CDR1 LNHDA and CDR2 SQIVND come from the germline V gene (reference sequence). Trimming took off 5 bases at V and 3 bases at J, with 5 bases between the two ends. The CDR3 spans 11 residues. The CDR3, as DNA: TGTGCCAGTAGTGCTAACTACGAGCAGTACTTC. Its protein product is CASSANYEQYF.

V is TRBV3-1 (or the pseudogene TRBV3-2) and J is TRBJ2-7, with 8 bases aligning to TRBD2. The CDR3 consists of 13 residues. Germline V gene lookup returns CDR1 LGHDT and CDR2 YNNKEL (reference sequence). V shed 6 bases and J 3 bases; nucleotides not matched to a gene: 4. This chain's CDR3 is CASRPGTSYEQYF. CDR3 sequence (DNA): TGTGCCAGCAGACCCGGGACTAGCTACGAGCAGTACTTC.

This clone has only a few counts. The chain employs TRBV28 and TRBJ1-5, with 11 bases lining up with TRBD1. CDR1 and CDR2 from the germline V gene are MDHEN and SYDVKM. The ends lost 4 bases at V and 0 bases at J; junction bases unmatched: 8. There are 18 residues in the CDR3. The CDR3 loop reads CASSSGTGGGVSNQPQHF. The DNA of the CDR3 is TGTGCCAGCAGTTCCGGGACAGGGGGAGGGGTTAGCAATCAGCCCCAGCATTTT.

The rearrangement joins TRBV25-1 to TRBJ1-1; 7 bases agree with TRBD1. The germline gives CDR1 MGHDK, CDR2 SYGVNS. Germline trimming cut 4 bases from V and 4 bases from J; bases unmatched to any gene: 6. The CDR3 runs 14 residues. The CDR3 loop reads CASSVRQGGTEAFF. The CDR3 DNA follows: TGTGCCAGCAGTGTCCGACAGGGCGGCACTGAAGCTTTCTTT. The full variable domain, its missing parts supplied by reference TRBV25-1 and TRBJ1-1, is EADIYQTPRYLVIGTGKKITLECSQTMGHDKMYWYQQDPGMELHLIHYSYGVNSTEKGDLSSESTVSRIRTEHFPLTLESARPSHTSQYLCASSVRQGGTEAFFGQGTRLTVV.